Listed here are 10 T cell receptor beta chains from one sample, sequenced in a study of control samples from healthy donors and cancer patients. Generated by immunoSEQ multiplex PCR, the TCRdb table keeps only in-frame clones and is missing some. The data contain about 80,000 clones, 91% of them seen just once; the ten biggest clones take up roughly 18%. Sequencing was carried out using blood. The receptors come from a man between 50 and 59 years old in good health.

The chain links TRBV5-4 to TRBJ1-2; a weak D match, TRBD1 (5 bases). In germline, CDR1 is SGHNT, CDR2 YYREEE (reference sequence). V lost 4 bases and J lost 4, with 17 bases in between. The CDR3 is made up of 15 amino acids. CDR3 sequence (DNA): TGTGCCAGCAGCCCGTCCGGTCAGGGAACCTATGGCTACACCTTC. Its translation is CASSPSGQGTYGYTF.

CDR3 bases: TGTGCCATCCGAAATAGAGACTCCGATGAAGCTTTCTTT. Amino acid sequence: CAIRNRDSDEAFF. The J gene is TRBJ1-1, the V gene TRBV19; D unresolved. The CDR3 is 13 residues long. V gave up 10 bases and J gave up 7 bases, with 19 bases separating them. Germline V gene lookup returns CDR1 LNHDA and CDR2 SQIVND (reference sequence).

The V and J genes are TRBV6-6 and TRBJ1-6, with 7 bases lining up with TRBD1. With V trimmed by 6 bases and J by 7 bases, 3 bases remained unmatched. This CDR3 region has 13 residues. Germline V gene data show CDR1 as MNHNY and CDR2 as SVGAGI (reference sequence). This CDR3 is CASRGQLNSPLHF. In DNA form, the CDR3 reads TGTGCCAGCAGGGGACAGCTCAATTCACCCCTCCACTTT.

This sequence joins TRBV11-1 and TRBJ1-2; 7 nucleotides match TRBD1. This CDR3 is built from 14 residues. CDR1 is SGHAT, CDR2 FQDESV, per germline (reference sequence). Losses at the gene ends were 5 bases for V and 8 bases for J; bases not matched to a gene: 11. CDR3 loop: CASSADRVSNGYTF. CDR3 nucleotide sequence: TGTGCCAGCAGCGCAGACAGGGTGTCAAACGGCTACACCTTC.

V usage is TRBV19 and J usage is TRBJ1-6, with 7 positions matching TRBD1. Germline V lookup: CDR1 LNHDA, CDR2 SQIVND (reference sequence). The CDR3 is 13 residues long. V lost 5 bases to trimming and J lost 9 bases; unmatched junction nucleotides: 4. CDR3 DNA sequence: TGTGCCAGTAGTTCCAACAGGGGTTCACCCCTCCACTTT. Its protein is CASSSNRGSPLHF.

The rearrangement links TRBV11-2 to TRBJ1-4; tentatively, D is TRBD1 (5 bases). Looked up from germline, CDR1 is SGHAT and CDR2 is FQNNGV. The germline V and J ends were trimmed by 3 bases and 5 bases, with 16 bases remaining between them. This CDR3 region has 16 residues. CDR3 protein: CASSFGFRGENEKLFF. Here the CDR3 DNA reads TGTGCCAGCAGCTTCGGCTTTAGAGGGGAGAATGAAAAACTGTTTTTT.

The chain is built from TRBV5-1 and TRBJ1-1; D is uncertain. The CDR3 has 14 amino acids. Germline V lookup: CDR1 SGHRS, CDR2 YFSETQ. V lost 1 base to trimming and J lost 8 bases, with 15 bases between them. The CDR3 here is CASSLSGSTMEAFF. DNA of the CDR3: TGCGCCAGCAGCTTGAGTGGGTCTACTATGGAAGCTTTCTTT.

This rearrangement joins TRBV30 to TRBJ1-5; D not certain. The CDR3 runs 13 residues. Germline CDR1 is GTSNPN and CDR2 is SVGIG (reference sequence). V was clipped by 1 base and J by 2 bases, with 6 bases between them. CDR3 nucleotides: TGTGCCTGGAGTGGCGCGGGCAATCAGCCCCAGCATTTT. Its protein is CAWSGAGNQPQHF.

V and J are TRBV3-1 (or the pseudogene TRBV3-2) and TRBJ1-3, with D tentatively TRBD1 (6 bases). The germline V and J ends were trimmed by 1 base and 4 bases, with 11 bases remaining between them. The CDR3 totals 15 residues. CDR1 LGHDT and CDR2 YNNKEL come from the germline V gene (reference sequence). This CDR3 is CASSQVPGTGNTIYF. CDR3 sequence (DNA): TGTGCCAGCAGCCAAGTCCCAGGGACAGGAAACACCATATATTTT.

The V gene is TRBV11-3, the J gene TRBJ2-7; D remains unclear. The V and J ends lost 2 bases and 6 bases respectively, with 8 bases between them. The CDR3 has 12 residues. Germline CDR1 and CDR2: SGHNT and YENEEA. The CDR3 spells CASSLYEGEQYF. In DNA form, the CDR3 reads TGTGCCAGCAGCTTATACGAAGGCGAGCAGTACTTC.